A selection of T cell receptor beta chains follows, all from one sample in a study of T cells after posttransplantation cyclophosphamide. The protocol was immunoSEQ multiplex PCR, while the TCRdb copy is restricted to in-frame clones and leaves out a portion. The table includes 45,000 or so clones, 92% detected once. Sequenced material: PBMCs. The receptors here all came from a woman between 50 and 59 years old in good health and a related stem cell transplant donor. Both conserved end residues are part of each CDR3. Each record gives: CDR3 length, V gene, J gene, clone size, D gene, CDR3 DNA, CDR3 protein. The D gene is left open where the match is weak. Only part of the rows carry a size: once, few, many, or a class if the clone is expanded.

15	TRBV18	TRBJ2-7	NA	TRBD2	TGTGCCAGCTCACGAAAGCGGGAGGTCTCCTACGAGCAGTACTTC	CASSRKREVSYEQYF
14	TRBV6-1	TRBJ2-1	NA	NA	TGTGCCAGCAGTGAACCGACATTCTACAATGAGCAGTTCTTC	CASSEPTFYNEQFF
14	TRBV18	TRBJ1-5	NA	NA	TGTGCCAGCTCCCCGGGGGTTGAGCATCAGCCCCAGCATTTT	CASSPGVEHQPQHF
17	TRBV19	TRBJ1-2	NA	TRBD1	TGTGCCAGTAGTCCAAGGACAGGGAACGCTTTTAACTATGGCTACACCTTC	CASSPRTGNAFNYGYTF
13	TRBV2	TRBJ2-7	NA	TRBD1	TGTGCCAGCAGTTGGGACAGAAACTACGAGCAGTACTTC	CASSWDRNYEQYF
14	TRBV19	TRBJ1-6	NA	NA	TGTGCCAGTAGTATTGGGGGGGCGCTTTCACCCCTCCACTTT	CASSIGGALSPLHF
15	TRBV2	TRBJ2-3	NA	TRBD1	TGTGCCAGCAGGGCCGGGACAGGGGAAGGAGCTACGCAGTATTTT	CASRAGTGEGATQYF
13	TRBV19	TRBJ2-1	NA	NA	TGTGCCAGTAACAGGAGGGGCCGGAATGAGCAGTTCTTC	CASNRRGRNEQFF
15	TRBV6-5	TRBJ1-1	NA	TRBD1	TGTGCCAGCAGTTGGGCAGGGGGCATGAACACTGAAGCTTTCTTT	CASSWAGGMNTEAFF
14	TRBV5-1	TRBJ2-7	NA	NA	TGCGCCAGCAGCGGCAACCTGGAGACCTACGAGCAGTACTTC	CASSGNLETYEQYF
16	TRBV5-4	TRBJ2-1	NA	TRBD2	TGTGCCAGCAGCTTGGATCCCCGGGGGGGATACAATGAGCAGTTCTTC	CASSLDPRGGYNEQFF
15	TRBV5-1	TRBJ1-5	NA	NA	TGCGCCAGCAGCTTGGTGGGCAGGAAGGATCAGCCCCAGCATTTT	CASSLVGRKDQPQHF
16	TRBV7-2	TRBJ2-7	NA	TRBD1	TGTGCCAGCAGCTCCTTTAGGGGGGGGACAGGGAACGAGCAGTACTTC	CASSSFRGGTGNEQYF
13	TRBV6-1	TRBJ2-7	NA	TRBD2	TGTGCCACCCGGACTAGCGGACTCTACGAGCAGTACTTC	CATRTSGLYEQYF
15	TRBV19	TRBJ2-7	NA	TRBD2	TGTGCCAGTAGTCCCCGGGCTAGCGGGGTTTCCGAGCAGTACTTC	CASSPRASGVSEQYF
16	TRBV6-6	TRBJ1-1	NA	NA	TGTGCCAGCAGTTACCCCGCAGACGGGATCAACACTGAAGCTTTCTTT	CASSYPADGINTEAFF
17	TRBV27	TRBJ1-2	NA	NA	TGTGCCAGCAGTTTATCCTTCGCGGGCAGAGCTAACTATGGCTACACCTTC	CASSLSFAGRANYGYTF
18	TRBV2	TRBJ2-6	NA	TRBD2	TGTGCCAGCAGCCCCAGGGCGGGGGTGAACTCTGGGGCCAACGTCCTGACTTTC	CASSPRAGVNSGANVLTF
11	TRBV6-1	TRBJ1-1	NA	NA	TGTGCCAGCAGTGTCGACAGGGAAGCTTTCTTT	CASSVDREAFF
14	TRBV5-4	TRBJ1-1	NA	NA	TGTGCCAGCAGCGGAGGACAGATGAACACTGAAGCTTTCTTT	CASSGGQMNTEAFF
13	TRBV13	TRBJ1-2	NA	TRBD1	TGTGCCAGCAGCCTGCCAGGGGGGTCAGGCTACACCTTC	CASSLPGGSGYTF
13	TRBV7-6	TRBJ2-5	NA	NA	TGTGCCAGCAGCTTAGAAGGAGGGGGCCCTGCAGACTTC	CASSLEGGGPADF
13	TRBV28	TRBJ2-1	NA	NA	TGTGCCAGCAGTTCGGAGGTTGGCAATGAGCAGTTCTTC	CASSSEVGNEQFF
14	TRBV19	TRBJ1-1	NA	NA	TGTGCCAGTAGTCTCCGCGGGGCGCCTACTGAAGCTTTCTTT	CASSLRGAPTEAFF
15	TRBV29-1	TRBJ2-1	NA	NA	TGCAGCGTTCTCCCCGGGAGCGGGTCCTACAATGAGCAGTTCTTC	CSVLPGSGSYNEQFF
15	TRBV5-1	TRBJ1-2	NA	TRBD1	TGCGCCAGCAGCTTGGGGGACAGAGATAACTATGGCTACACCTTC	CASSLGDRDNYGYTF
14	TRBV15	TRBJ2-1	NA	NA	TGTGCCACCAGCAGAGAGTTCCAGAGGAATGAGCAGTTCTTC	CATSREFQRNEQFF
15	TRBV29-1	TRBJ2-1	NA	NA	TGCAGCGTTGAGGGCGGGGCTGAACCGTACAATGAGCAGTTCTTC	CSVEGGAEPYNEQFF
16	TRBV30	TRBJ2-7	NA	TRBD2	TGTGCCTGGAGTAGGCTAGCGGGAGGGCTGGGCTACGAGCAGTACTTC	CAWSRLAGGLGYEQYF
14	TRBV30	TRBJ2-7	NA	TRBD2	TGTGCCTGGGGCGGGACTAGCAGCTTCTACGAGCAGTACTTC	CAWGGTSSFYEQYF
16	TRBV10-2	TRBJ2-7	NA	TRBD2	TGCGCCAGCAGTGCCACTTTTAGCGGGGGTTTCTACGAGCAGTACTTC	CASSATFSGGFYEQYF
13	TRBV11-2	TRBJ1-1	NA	NA	TGTGCCAGCAGCTTAGGACTGCACACTGAAGCTTTCTTT	CASSLGLHTEAFF
14	TRBV28	TRBJ1-1	few	TRBD1	TGTGCCAGCAGGCCTACAGGGGCGAACACTGAAGCTTTCTTT	CASRPTGANTEAFF
13	TRBV2	TRBJ2-7	NA	TRBD1	TGTGCCAGCAGTGAGACAGGGCCTTACGAGCAGTACTTC	CASSETGPYEQYF
15	TRBV9	TRBJ2-1	NA	NA	TGTGCCAGCAGCGGGACTACTCGCTCCTACAATGAGCAGTTCTTC	CASSGTTRSYNEQFF
16	TRBV12-2	TRBJ2-4	few	NA	TGTGCAAGTCGCTTCCAACAGGGGAAACCCCTAAAACAGAAGTACTTC	CASRFQQGKPLKQKYF
11	TRBV19	TRBJ2-3	NA	NA	TGTGCCAGTACCCCCGGGGATACGCAGTATTTT	CASTPGDTQYF
14	TRBV5-1	TRBJ2-2	NA	NA	TGCGCCAGCAGCCCAGACCTGAGGACCGGGGAGCTGTTTTTT	CASSPDLRTGELFF
16	TRBV11-3	TRBJ2-2	NA	NA	TGTGCCAGCAGCTTAGGCCCAGTGGGGGGTCCCGGGGAGCTGTTTTTT	CASSLGPVGGPGELFF
15	TRBV25-1	TRBJ2-5	NA	NA	TGTGCCAGCAGTGAAGCGGCGGGGAACCAAGAGACCCAGTACTTC	CASSEAAGNQETQYF
11	TRBV20-1	TRBJ2-7	NA	NA	TGCAGTGCTAGCGCCGGGTTCGAGCAGTACTTC	CSASAGFEQYF
18	TRBV27	TRBJ2-3	NA	TRBD2	TGTGCCAGCAGTTTAACCCCTCTTAGCAGCGGGGGGGCAGATACGCAGTATTTT	CASSLTPLSSGGADTQYF
18	TRBV4-2	TRBJ2-3	NA	TRBD2	TGTGCCAGCAGCCATGGGACTAGAATAGACTCTAGCACAGATACGCAGTATTTT	CASSHGTRIDSSTDTQYF
14	TRBV7-6	TRBJ1-2	NA	TRBD1	TGTGCCAGCAGTCGGGGACAGATCAACTATGGCTACACCTTC	CASSRGQINYGYTF
16	TRBV5-1	TRBJ2-2	NA	TRBD1	TGCGCCAGCAGCTTGATGGGACAGAAGAACACCGGGGAGCTGTTTTTT	CASSLMGQKNTGELFF
14	TRBV7-9	TRBJ2-1	NA	NA	TGTGCCAGCAGCTTAGGCGCCGGAGGAGGTGAGCAGTTCTTC	CASSLGAGGGEQFF
18	TRBV28	TRBJ2-2	NA	TRBD1	TGTGCCAGCAGTTTCTGGTCTTTAGGACAGGGGAACACCGGGGAGCTGTTTTTT	CASSFWSLGQGNTGELFF